The source of this TCR beta chain is a study of blood T cell repertoires in COVID-19. Authors' processing steps: Estimation of nucleated cell counts was performed using reference gene primer amplification. Generated by immunoSEQ multiplex PCR, the TCRdb table keeps only in-frame clones and is missing some. Clonal size and the V and J genes are those of that table, whereas D and trimming came from the DNA. The sample yields 77,000 or so clones, approximately 90% seen once. The sample taken for sequencing was peripheral blood. The TCR sequence derives from a man between 45 and 60 years old with active COVID-19.

The CDR3 loop is CASSYTFTGELFF. CDR3 DNA: TGTGCCAGCAGTTACACTTTCACCGGGGAGCTGTTTTTT. This rearrangement joins TRBV6-5 to TRBJ2-2, with D unresolved. CDR3 length: 13 amino acids. CDR1 MNHEY and CDR2 SVGAGI come from the germline V gene. V was cut by 2 bases and J by 4 bases, with 5 bases left in between.